This is a list of T cell receptor beta chains from one sample in a study of CD8+ T cells in alopecia areata. The table came from immunoSEQ multiplex PCR; TCRdb's copy has only in-frame clones and leaves some out. The sample lists about 97,000 clones, just under 60% occurring once. The material sequenced was CD8+ T cells sorted from blood, taken around week 55, from a patient treated with tofacitinib. Receptor source: a human donor with alopecia areata. The CDR3 runs from the conserved cysteine through the conserved F or W. D genes are given only for firm matches. Some rows have no size entry. The others give once, few or many, or a class for an expanded clone.

abundance: -
d_gene: -
j_gene: TRBJ2-5
v_gene: TRBV27
CDR3nt: TGTGCCAGCAGCTACTCACAGGGTCACCAAGAGACCCAGTACTTC
CDR3aa: CASSYSQGHQETQYF

abundance: -
d_gene: -
j_gene: TRBJ1-2
v_gene: TRBV4-1
CDR3nt: TGCGCCAGCAGCCACCCGACAGTTAACTATGGCTACACCTTC
CDR3aa: CASSHPTVNYGYTF

abundance: -
d_gene: -
j_gene: TRBJ2-1
v_gene: TRBV29-1
CDR3nt: TGCAGCGTTCGGGGCGCACCTTCCTACAATGAGCAGTTCTTC
CDR3aa: CSVRGAPSYNEQFF

abundance: -
d_gene: TRBD1
j_gene: TRBJ2-4
v_gene: TRBV12-5
CDR3nt: TGTGCTAGTGGTCTCGACAGGGAAAACAAAAACATTCAGTACTTC
CDR3aa: CASGLDRENKNIQYF

abundance: -
d_gene: -
j_gene: TRBJ2-3
v_gene: TRBV5-5
CDR3nt: TGTGCCAGCAGCTTGGCGGGGGGCACAGATACGCAGTATTTT
CDR3aa: CASSLAGGTDTQYF

abundance: -
d_gene: -
j_gene: TRBJ1-2
v_gene: TRBV5-6
CDR3nt: TGTGCCAGCAGCTTGGGAGGGGTGAGCTATGGCTACACCTTC
CDR3aa: CASSLGGVSYGYTF

abundance: few
d_gene: -
j_gene: TRBJ2-7
v_gene: TRBV5-1
CDR3nt: TGCGCCAGCAGCACGGGCAGGACCTACGAGCAGTACTTC
CDR3aa: CASSTGRTYEQYF

abundance: -
d_gene: -
j_gene: TRBJ1-2
v_gene: TRBV10-2
CDR3nt: TGCGCCAGCAGTGAATCTGGGGCGGGCGGCTACACCTTC
CDR3aa: CASSESGAGGYTF

abundance: -
d_gene: -
j_gene: TRBJ2-2
v_gene: TRBV7-7
CDR3nt: TGTGCTAGCAGCGTGAGCCGGGCGGGGGAGCTGTTTTTT
CDR3aa: CASSVSRAGELFF

abundance: once
d_gene: TRBD1
j_gene: TRBJ2-7
v_gene: TRBV29-1
CDR3nt: TGCAGCGCCCGACAGGGGTTTTACGAGCAGTACTTC
CDR3aa: CSARQGFYEQYF

abundance: -
d_gene: -
j_gene: TRBJ2-7
v_gene: TRBV10-3
CDR3nt: TGTGCCATCAGTGACAGGTCGTCCTACGAGCAGTACTTC
CDR3aa: CAISDRSSYEQYF

abundance: -
d_gene: -
j_gene: TRBJ2-3
v_gene: TRBV6-6
CDR3nt: TGTGCCAGCAGTTACAGTGGGGGCACAGATACGCAGTATTTT
CDR3aa: CASSYSGGTDTQYF

abundance: many
d_gene: TRBD1
j_gene: TRBJ2-7
v_gene: TRBV4-1
CDR3nt: TGCGCCAGCAGCCCGACCGACCCGGGACAGGGGTCGCAGTGGTACGAGCAGTACTTC
CDR3aa: CASSPTDPGQGSQWYEQYF

abundance: -
d_gene: -
j_gene: TRBJ2-4
v_gene: TRBV29-1
CDR3nt: TGCAGCGCCGAGACCTACACCAAAAACATTCAGTACTTC
CDR3aa: CSAETYTKNIQYF

abundance: few
d_gene: -
j_gene: TRBJ2-7
v_gene: TRBV6-5
CDR3nt: TGTGCCAGCAGTGAAGGTGGGATCTCCTACGAGCAGTACTTC
CDR3aa: CASSEGGISYEQYF

abundance: -
d_gene: -
j_gene: TRBJ2-1
v_gene: TRBV13
CDR3nt: TGTGCCAGCAGCTTAGAGACACCAAATGAGCAGTTCTTC
CDR3aa: CASSLETPNEQFF